The source of this TCR beta chain is a study of cytomegalovirus exposure and HLA in healthy donors. Study-wide results and limits: Earlier analysis found most TCR beta V segments productive about 87% or about 30% of the time. Sequencing depth roughly uniform across donors was assumed in presence/absence analyses. A further, later analysis showed that HLA-associated TCR beta chains (compared with equally common others) were more clonally expanded.

Trimming took off 1 base at V and 1 base at J, with 5 bases between the two ends. This CDR3 region has 15 residues. Germline V CDR1 and CDR2: MGHRA, YSYEKL. This clone was recorded once. What it recognizes is unknown. It was with 60 Vbeta and 13 Jbeta primers that the PCR ran. The assay was immunoSEQ multiplex PCR, and TCRdb's table has in-frame clones only and misses some. The sample consists of over 120,000 clones, roughly 70% of them appearing once. What was sequenced was PBMCs. This receptor was identified in a man aged 25 to 40 in good health and CMV-seronegative. This rearrangement joins TRBV4-1 to TRBJ2-6; no reliable D call. The CDR3 sequence: CASSQGSSGANVLTF. The CDR3 DNA reads as TGCGCCAGCAGCCAAGGGAGTTCTGGGGCCAACGTCCTGACTTTC.